These 22 T cell receptor beta chains share one sample of origin, sequenced in a study of T cell responses to AZD1222 COVID-19 vaccine. TCRdb keeps only in-frame clones here, not all; method: immunoSEQ multiplex PCR. The table has 92,000 or so clones, over 75% seen once. The sequencing used peripheral blood, collected 28 days after the second AZD1222 dose. The receptors were sampled from an adult who received the AZD1222 COVID-19 vaccine.

V usage is TRBV6-5 and J usage is TRBJ2-5; tentative D call: TRBD2 (6 bases). The CDR3 extends over 14 amino acids. Germline V CDR1 and CDR2: MNHEY, SVGAGI. The V end lost 2 bases, the J end lost 1 base, and 8 bases lay between the germline ends. CDR3: CASSYGGGQETQYF. The CDR3 nucleotides are TGTGCCAGCAGTTACGGGGGAGGCCAAGAGACCCAGTACTTC.

This sequence joins TRBV7-2 and TRBJ2-7; tentative D call: TRBD2 (7 bases). This CDR3 region has 15 residues. Trimming pared 4 bases from V and 5 bases from J, leaving 18 bases between. The V gene's germline CDR1 is SGHTA and CDR2 FQGNSA. The chain's CDR3 is CASSSIRGASNEQYF. The CDR3 DNA is TGTGCCAGCAGCTCCATCCGGGGGGCCTCTAACGAGCAGTACTTC. Filled out from reference TRBV7-2 and TRBJ2-7, the complete variable domain reads GAGVSQSPSNKVTEKGKDVELRCDPISGHTALYWYRQSLGQGLEFLIYFQGNSAPDKSGLPSDRFSAERTGGSVSTLTIQRTQQEDSAVYLCASSSIRGASNEQYFGPGTRLTVT.

The sample holds one count of this clone. The CDR3 DNA reads TGCAGCGGTTCCATAGCGGGGGGGCCGGGAACCAAAAACATTCAGTACTTC. Amino acid sequence: CSGSIAGGPGTKNIQYF. The genes are TRBV29-1 and TRBJ2-4; 11 bases fit TRBD2. With 7 bases clipped from V and 2 bases from J, the junction kept 13 bases outside the gene matches. The CDR3 spans 17 residues. Germline V gene sequence: CDR1 SQVTM, CDR2 ANQGSEA. Supplemented by reference TRBV29-1 and TRBJ2-4, the full variable domain reads SAVISQKPSRDICQRGTSLTIQCQVDSQVTMMFWYRQQPGQSLTLIATANQGSEATYESGFVIDKFPISRPNLTFSTLTVSNMSPEDSSIYLCSGSIAGGPGTKNIQYFGAGTRLSVL.

This chain connects TRBV4-1 to TRBJ1-5; D is uncertain. From germline, CDR1 is MGHRA and CDR2 YSYEKL. This CDR3 contains 15 residues. V lost 7 bases and J 1 base, leaving 14 bases between the germline ends. The CDR3 region has the DNA TGCGCCAGCAAGGTGACGGCCCTAAGCAATCAGCCCCAGCATTTT. Protein: CASKVTALSNQPQHF.

This chain links TRBV5-1 with TRBJ2-3; no definite D call. The CDR3 runs 14 residues. Germline values: CDR1 SGHRS, CDR2 YFSETQ. Trimming removed 2 bases from V and 5 bases from J, with 12 bases in between. The CDR3 region is CASSFGRARDTQYF. The CDR3 region has the DNA TGCGCCAGCAGCTTCGGCCGGGCGAGAGATACGCAGTATTTT. Full variable domain (remainder filled in from reference TRBV5-1 and TRBJ2-3): KAGVTQTPRYLIKTRGQQVTLSCSPISGHRSVSWYQQTPGQGLQFLFEYFSETQRNKGNFPGRFSGRQFSNSRSEMNVSTLELGDSALYLCASSFGRARDTQYFGPGTRLTVL.

This chain connects TRBV24-1 to TRBJ2-5, with 8 bases that match TRBD2. V was clipped by 4 bases and J by 5 bases; unmatched bases: 5. CDR1 and CDR2 from the germline V gene are KGHDR and SFDVKD. This CDR3 contains 14 residues. Written as DNA, the CDR3 is TGTGCCACCAGTGACCTGACTAGCGAGGAGACCCAGTACTTC. This encodes CATSDLTSEETQYF.

The rearrangement uses TRBV12-5 and TRBJ1-2, with D hard to call. With 6 bases removed from V and 7 bases from J, the gap between germline ends came to 9 bases. The CDR3 contains 11 residues. Germline CDR1 and CDR2: LGHNT and FRNRAP. The CDR3 coding sequence is TGTGCTAGTGGCCTAATTAGTGGCTACACCTTC. Its translation: CASGLISGYTF. Supplemented by reference TRBV12-5 and TRBJ1-2, the full variable domain reads DARVTQTPRHKVTEMGQEVTMRCQPILGHNTVFWYRQTMMQGLELLAYFRNRAPLDDSGMPKDRFSAEMPDATLATLKIQPSEPRDSAVYFCASGLISGYTFGSGTRLTVV.

The chain combines TRBV2 with TRBJ2-1; 7 bases match TRBD1. V lost 6 bases to trimming and J lost 5 bases; unmatched junction nucleotides: 10. Germline CDR1 reads SNHLY; CDR2 reads FYNNEI. The CDR3 is 15 residues long. CDR3 residues: CASSAEGALNNEQFF. In DNA, the CDR3 is TGTGCCAGCAGCGCCGAGGGGGCATTAAACAATGAGCAGTTCTTC.

The chain is built from TRBV14 and TRBJ1-4; D is perhaps TRBD1 (5 bases). Germline V gene lookup returns CDR1 SGHDN and CDR2 FVKESK. The CDR3 has 14 amino acids. V lost 1 base to trimming and J lost 7 bases, with 10 bases between them. CDR3 bases: TGTGCCAGCAGCCAAGGGGGCGCCGGTGAAAAACTGTTTTTT. Translation: CASSQGGAGEKLFF.

V gene TRBV28 combines with J gene TRBJ2-7; either TRBD1 or TRBD2 may supply D (5 bases each). Trimming shortened V by 6 bases and J by 2 bases, and 14 bases separated the two germline ends. The CDR3 contains 14 residues. Germline CDR1 MDHEN, CDR2 SYDVKM. Written as DNA, the CDR3 is TGTGCCAGCAGCAAAAGAGGGGCTCCCTACGAGCAGTACTTC. It specifies CASSKRGAPYEQYF.

The rearrangement joins TRBV9 to TRBJ1-6; 7 nucleotides agree with TRBD1. CDR1 is SGDLS and CDR2 is YYNGEE in the germline V gene. CDR3 length: 15 residues. Trimming took 3 bases from V and 7 from J; bases not matched to a gene: 7. In DNA form, the CDR3 reads TGTGCCAGCAGCGACAGACAGGGCGCGAATTCACCCCTCCACTTT. It codes for CASSDRQGANSPLHF. The full variable domain, its missing parts supplied by reference TRBV9 and TRBJ1-6, is DSGVTQTPKHLITATGQRVTLRCSPRSGDLSVYWYQQSLDQGLQFLIQYYNGEERAKGNILERFSAQQFPDLHSELNLSSLELGDSALYFCASSDRQGANSPLHFGNGTRLTVT.

V and J are TRBV11-3 and TRBJ1-1; D gene uncertain. The V and J ends lost 6 bases and 7 bases respectively, with 21 bases between them. Germline assignment: CDR1 SGHNT and CDR2 YENEEA. The CDR3 has 15 residues. The CDR3 sequence is CASSSSGFLSYEAFF. CDR3 in DNA: TGTGCCAGCAGTTCATCGGGGTTCCTGAGTTATGAAGCTTTCTTT.

In its sample, this clone was seen once. The rearrangement links TRBV4-2 to TRBJ2-7, with D tentatively TRBD1 (5 bases). The V end lost 5 bases, the J end lost 1 base, and 12 bases lay between the germline ends. In germline, CDR1 is LGHNA, CDR2 YNFKEQ. This CDR3 is built from 14 residues. The CDR3 coding sequence is TGTGCCAGCAGCACCGCTCGACAGTCCTACGAGCAGTACTTC. Residues: CASSTARQSYEQYF.

The CDR3 DNA reads as TGCGCCAGCAGCTCACTCCGGGGGTTGGGTGAAAAACTGTTTTTT. Protein product: CASSSLRGLGEKLFF. The gene calls are TRBV5-1 and TRBJ1-4, with a tentative D call TRBD1 (5 bases). The V gene's germline CDR1 is SGHRS and CDR2 YFSETQ. There are 15 residues in the CDR3. V lost 3 bases and J lost 7, with 16 bases in between. Full variable domain (missing parts from reference TRBV5-1 and TRBJ1-4): KAGVTQTPRYLIKTRGQQVTLSCSPISGHRSVSWYQQTPGQGLQFLFEYFSETQRNKGNFPGRFSGRQFSNSRSEMNVSTLELGDSALYLCASSSLRGLGEKLFFGSGTQLSVL.

This CDR3 is CASSQDLGANQPQHF. The CDR3 DNA sequence: TGTGCCAGCAGCCAAGACCTGGGGGCGAATCAGCCCCAGCATTTT. The rearrangement links TRBV4-2 to TRBJ1-5, with D perhaps matching TRBD1 (6 bases). Germline V gene data show CDR1 as LGHNA and CDR2 as YNFKEQ. This CDR3 spans 15 amino acids. The V gene lost 0 bases and the J gene lost 4 bases, with 10 bases spanning the gap.

This chain uses TRBV5-6 with TRBJ1-4; tentative D call: TRBD1 (5 bases). This CDR3 is 14 amino acids long. Germline CDR1 reads SGHDT; CDR2 reads YYEEEE. The V end lost 2 bases, the J end lost 7 bases, and 12 bases lay between the germline ends. The CDR3 loop is CASSFGRVGEKLFF. In DNA, the CDR3 is TGTGCCAGCAGCTTCGGCAGGGTGGGTGAAAAACTGTTTTTT.

The genes are TRBV7-2 and TRBJ1-4, with TRBD1 matching 7 bases. Losses at the gene ends were 4 bases for V and 8 bases for J; bases not matched to a gene: 16. The CDR3 runs to 17 residues. Germline lookup yields CDR1 SGHTA and CDR2 FQGNSA. For the CDR3, the DNA is TGTGCCAGCAGCTCCACTCGCGGGTTAGGGGGCCAAGAAAAACTGTTTTTT. It codes for CASSSTRGLGGQEKLFF.

This clone was found once. The genes are TRBV6-5 and TRBJ1-6; D is uncertain. CDR3 size: 13 residues. Germline CDR1 and CDR2: MNHEY and SVGAGI. Trimming cost V 7 bases and J 7 bases, with 11 bases left between them. The CDR3, as DNA: TGTGCCAGCATGCCGGTCCTGAATTCACCCCTCCACTTT. This codes for CASMPVLNSPLHF.

The CDR3 loop reads CASSLALNGNTIYF. DNA of the CDR3: TGCGCCAGCAGCTTGGCTCTAAACGGAAACACCATATATTTT. The chain couples TRBV5-1 to TRBJ1-3; the D is unclear. There are 14 residues in the CDR3. Germline values: CDR1 SGHRS, CDR2 YFSETQ. V lost 0 bases to trimming and J lost 4 bases, with 8 bases between them.

The V call is TRBV11-2, the J call TRBJ2-2; TRBD2 agrees at 8 bases. Germline lookup yields CDR1 SGHAT and CDR2 FQNNGV. CDR3 size: 16 residues. The V segment lost 5 bases and the J segment 5 bases; nucleotides outside the gene matches: 10. CDR3 region: CASSRTTGGGTGELFF. For the CDR3, the DNA is TGTGCCAGCAGCCGAACGACTGGCGGGGGGACCGGGGAGCTGTTTTTT.

The V gene is TRBV27, the J gene TRBJ2-1, with 7 bases that match TRBD1. This CDR3 is 17 amino acids long. V was clipped by 6 bases and J by 3 bases; unmatched bases: 14. Germline loops: CDR1 MNHEY, CDR2 SMNVEV (reference sequence). CDR3 sequence: CASRPYRGSYHYNEQFF. CDR3 nucleotides: TGTGCCAGCAGACCATACAGGGGAAGTTATCACTACAATGAGCAGTTCTTC.

The chain employs TRBV11-2 and TRBJ1-3; the D is unclear. This CDR3 region has 14 residues. Per germline, CDR1 SGHAT and CDR2 FQNNGV. The V and J ends lost 2 bases and 4 bases respectively, with 9 bases between them. As DNA, the CDR3 is TGTGCCAGCAGCTTAAACAGTCCAGGAAACACCATATATTTT. Protein: CASSLNSPGNTIYF.